This T cell receptor (beta chain) came from a study of brain T cells in children with intractable seizures. Profiled with immunoSEQ multiplex PCR; TCRdb holds only in-frame clones, not every one. Among about 22,000 clones listed, around 94% were seen once. A note on this clone: The antigen remains undetermined.

Broader study findings: Viral specificity was inferred only from CDR3 similarity; HCMV serostatus was unknown.

The sequenced cases were selected for having the highest brain T cell transcript signatures. The specimen was peripheral blood, collected at surgery. The sequence was collected from a boy aged 5-17 years with focal cortical dysplasia and intractable seizures.

The CDR3 bases are TGCGCCAGCAGCCAAGGCTACGTGAAGGGCAGAAGTACGGCCAACGTCCTGACTTTC. Translated: CASSQGYVKGRSTANVLTF. The chain employs TRBV4-1 and TRBJ2-6; D is uncertain. CDR1 and CDR2 (germline): MGHRA, YSYEKL. V lost 1 base, J lost 6 bases, and 22 bases lay in between. This CDR3 is 19 amino acids long.